These T cell receptor beta chains were read from a single sample in a study of cytomegalovirus exposure and HLA in healthy donors. Assay used: immunoSEQ multiplex PCR; TCRdb lists only in-frame clones, some missing. Its table records 150,000 to 200,000 clones. Sequenced material: PBMCs. Receptors were obtained from a woman younger than 30 in good health and CMV-seropositive. CDR3s include the opening cysteine and the closing phenylalanine or tryptophan. The D gene is left open where the match is weak.

CDR3 length | J gene | D gene | V gene | CDR3 DNA | CDR3 protein
15 | TRBJ2-1 | TRBD2 | TRBV18 | TGTGCCAGCTCACCCGGGCTAGCGGGGGGCCCTGAGCAGTTCTTC | CASSPGLAGGPEQFF
15 | TRBJ2-7 | TRBD1 | TRBV4-1 | TGCGCCAGCAGCCTTGGGACAGGGGGAGTCGACGAGCAGTACTTC | CASSLGTGGVDEQYF
14 | TRBJ1-1 | TRBD1 | TRBV5-4 | TGTGCCAGCACGCAGAGGGGGCCGCACACTGAAGCTTTCTTT | CASTQRGPHTEAFF
16 | TRBJ1-3 | NA | TRBV5-6 | TGTGCCAGCAGCTTTATTACAGGTAGCTCTGGAAACACCATATATTTT | CASSFITGSSGNTIYF
14 | TRBJ2-1 | TRBD2 | TRBV2 | TGTGCCAGCAGTTTTCACCCAGCGGGAGGGGAGCAGTTCTTC | CASSFHPAGGEQFF
10 | TRBJ2-1 | NA | TRBV6-5 | TGTGCCAGGAGGGAATTTGAGCAGTTCTTC | CARREFEQFF
16 | TRBJ2-7 | TRBD2 | TRBV4-1 | TGCGCCAGCAGCCAACTCCCTGGACTAGCGGGAGGCCGTCTTCTCTTC | CASSQLPGLAGGRLLF
16 | TRBJ1-1 | TRBD1 | TRBV6-4 | TGTGCCAGCTCATCTCGGACAGGGTCTTTGAACACTGAAGCTTTCTTT | CASSSRTGSLNTEAFF
14 | TRBJ1-5 | TRBD1 | TRBV5-5 | TGTGCCAGCAGTTGGGACAGGGTCAATCAGCCCCAGCATTTT | CASSWDRVNQPQHF
11 | TRBJ1-4 | NA | TRBV27 | TGTGCCAGCAGCTTCGGTGAAAAACTGTTTTTT | CASSFGEKLFF
14 | TRBJ2-2 | NA | TRBV29-1 | TGCAGCGGTAGTGAGGGGACATCTACCGGGGAGCTGTTTTTT | CSGSEGTSTGELFF
14 | TRBJ1-1 | NA | TRBV30 | TGTGCCTGGGGACCGAAGGGGCTTAACACTGAAGCTTTCTTT | CAWGPKGLNTEAFF
15 | TRBJ1-2 | NA | TRBV19 | TGTGCCAGCTCCTTGGGGGCGGGCGGAAACTATGGCTACACCTTC | CASSLGAGGNYGYTF
14 | TRBJ2-1 | TRBD2 | TRBV7-9 | TGTGCCAGCAGCCCAGCGGGAGCCTACAATGAGCAGTTCTTC | CASSPAGAYNEQFF
15 | TRBJ2-3 | NA | TRBV5-5 | TGTGCCAGCAGCTCCCGAGCGGTGAGCACAGATACGCAGTATTTT | CASSSRAVSTDTQYF
15 | TRBJ2-1 | NA | TRBV19 | TGTGCCAGTACGGTCTCGGTCTCCCTGACTTATGAGCAGTTCTTC | CASTVSVSLTYEQFF
14 | TRBJ1-3 | NA | TRBV9 | TGTGCCAGCAGCCCGAGGACAGTTGGAAACACCATATATTTT | CASSPRTVGNTIYF
14 | TRBJ1-1 | NA | TRBV5-1 | TGCGCCAGCAGCTTGGAAGGAGATAACACTGAAGCTTTCTTT | CASSLEGDNTEAFF
15 | TRBJ1-1 | NA | TRBV7-8 | TGTGCCAGCAGCTTAAGTACAGGGAAGAACACTGAAGCTTTCTTT | CASSLSTGKNTEAFF
11 | TRBJ2-3 | NA | TRBV2 | TGTGCCAGATTAAGCACAGATACGCAGTATTTT | CARLSTDTQYF
14 | TRBJ2-7 | NA | TRBV30 | TGTGCCTGGAATCCTCCAGGGGAGACCTACGAGCAGTACTTC | CAWNPPGETYEQYF
13 | TRBJ1-2 | NA | TRBV7-9 | TGTGCCAGCAGCTTAGGGGGCTCGATTGGCTACACCTTC | CASSLGGSIGYTF
16 | TRBJ2-1 | TRBD2 | TRBV5-1 | TGCGCCAGCAGCCCAATAGCGGGAGGGCCACACAATGAGCAGTTCTTC | CASSPIAGGPHNEQFF
17 | TRBJ1-6 | TRBD1 | TRBV12-5 | TGTGCTAGTGGTTTGGCGACAGGGAGCTCCTATAATTCACCCCTCCACTTT | CASGLATGSSYNSPLHF
15 | TRBJ1-2 | NA | TRBV5-4 | TGTGCCAGCAGCCCCCCCCCGTGGGGGGGTAGTGGCTACACCTTC | CASSPPPWGGSGYTF
16 | TRBJ2-7 | TRBD2 | TRBV5-1 | TGCGCCAGCAGCTTGGCCGGGGGAGGGGCCTCCTACGAGCAGTACTTC | CASSLAGGGASYEQYF
15 | TRBJ2-3 | NA | TRBV5-1 | TGCGCCAGCAGCTTGGAGTACCAGAGCACAGATACGCAGTATTTT | CASSLEYQSTDTQYF
11 | TRBJ2-2 | NA | TRBV29-1 | TGCAGCGCCCAACAGGGAGGGGAGCTGTTTTTT | CSAQQGGELFF
13 | TRBJ2-5 | TRBD2 | TRBV27 | TGTGCCAGCAGTTTTGCGGGAGGAGAGACCCAGTACTTC | CASSFAGGETQYF
15 | TRBJ2-2 | TRBD2 | TRBV6-1 | TGTGCCAGCAAAGGGACTAGCGGGGGTTCCGGGGAGCTGTTTTTT | CASKGTSGGSGELFF
14 | TRBJ2-5 | TRBD2 | TRBV7-6 | TGTGCCAGCAGCTATTTGGGGGGGGAGGAGACCCAGTACTTC | CASSYLGGEETQYF
13 | TRBJ2-7 | NA | TRBV13 | TGTGCCAGCAGCTCAAAACGAGGCTACGAGCAGTACTTC | CASSSKRGYEQYF
13 | TRBJ2-2 | NA | TRBV5-1 | TGCGCCAGCCAGGGCAGCTACACCGGGGAGCTGTTTTTT | CASQGSYTGELFF